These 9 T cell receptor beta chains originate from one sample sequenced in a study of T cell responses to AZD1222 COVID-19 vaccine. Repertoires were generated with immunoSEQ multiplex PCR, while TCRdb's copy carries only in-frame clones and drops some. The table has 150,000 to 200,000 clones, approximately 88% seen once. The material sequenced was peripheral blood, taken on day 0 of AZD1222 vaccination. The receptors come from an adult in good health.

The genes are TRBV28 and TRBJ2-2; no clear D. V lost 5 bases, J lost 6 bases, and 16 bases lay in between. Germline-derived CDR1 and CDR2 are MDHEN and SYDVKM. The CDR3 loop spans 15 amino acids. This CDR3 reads CASSLSIGLAGELFF. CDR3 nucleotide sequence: TGTGCCAGCAGTCTCTCCATTGGCTTAGCCGGGGAGCTGTTTTTT.

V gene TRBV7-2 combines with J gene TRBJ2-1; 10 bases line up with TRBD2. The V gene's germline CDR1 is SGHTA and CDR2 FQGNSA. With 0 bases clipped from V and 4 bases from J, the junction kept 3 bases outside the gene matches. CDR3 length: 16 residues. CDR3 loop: CASSLARTSGYNEQFF. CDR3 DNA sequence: TGTGCCAGCAGCTTAGCGAGGACTAGCGGTTACAATGAGCAGTTCTTC.

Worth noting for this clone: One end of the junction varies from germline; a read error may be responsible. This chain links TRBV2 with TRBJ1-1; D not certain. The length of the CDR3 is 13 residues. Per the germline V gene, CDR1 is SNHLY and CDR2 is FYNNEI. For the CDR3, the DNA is TGTGCCAGCAGTGAACTGGCGGGCATTCTACTCGATTTT. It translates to CASSELAGILLDF.

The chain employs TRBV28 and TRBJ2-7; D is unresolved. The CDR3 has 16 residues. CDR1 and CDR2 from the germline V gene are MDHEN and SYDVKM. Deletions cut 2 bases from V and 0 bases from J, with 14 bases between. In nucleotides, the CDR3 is TGTGCCAGCAGTTTAACCGGGCAGGCGACCTCCTACGAGCAGTACTTC. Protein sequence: CASSLTGQATSYEQYF. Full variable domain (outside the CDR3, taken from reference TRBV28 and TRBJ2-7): DVKVTQSSRYLVKRTGEKVFLECVQDMDHENMFWYRQDPGLGLRLIYFSYDVKMKEKGDIPEGYSVSREKKERFSLILESASTNQTSMYLCASSLTGQATSYEQYFGPGTRLTVT.

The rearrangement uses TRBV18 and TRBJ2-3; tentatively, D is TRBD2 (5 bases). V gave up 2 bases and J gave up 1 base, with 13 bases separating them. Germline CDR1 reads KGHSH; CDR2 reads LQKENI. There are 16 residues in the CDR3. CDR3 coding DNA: TGTGCCAGCTCACCAAACGTCCAAGCGGGCACAGATACGCAGTATTTT. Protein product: CASSPNVQAGTDTQYF.

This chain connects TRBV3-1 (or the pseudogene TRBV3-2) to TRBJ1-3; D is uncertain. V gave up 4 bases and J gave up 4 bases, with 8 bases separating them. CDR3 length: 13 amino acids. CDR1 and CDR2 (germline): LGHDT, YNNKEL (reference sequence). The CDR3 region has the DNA TGTGCCAGCAGCCCGGCTATGGGAAACACCATATATTTT. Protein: CASSPAMGNTIYF.

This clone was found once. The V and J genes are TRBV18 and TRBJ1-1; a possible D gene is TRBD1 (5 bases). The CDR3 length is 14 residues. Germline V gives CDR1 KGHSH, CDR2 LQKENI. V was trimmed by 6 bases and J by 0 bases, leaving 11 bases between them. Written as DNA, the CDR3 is TGTGCCAGCTCTCGCGACAGCATGAACACTGAAGCTTTCTTT. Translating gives CASSRDSMNTEAFF.

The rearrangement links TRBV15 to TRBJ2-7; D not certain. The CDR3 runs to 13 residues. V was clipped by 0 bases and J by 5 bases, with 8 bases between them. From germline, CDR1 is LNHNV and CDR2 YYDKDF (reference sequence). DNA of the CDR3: TGTGCCACCAGCAGAGAAGGTGTCCACGAGCAGTACTTC. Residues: CATSREGVHEQYF. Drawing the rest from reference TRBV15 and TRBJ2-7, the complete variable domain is DAMVIQNPRYQVTQFGKPVTLSCSQTLNHNVMYWYQQKSSQAPKLLFHYYDKDFNNEADTPDNFQSRRPNTSFCFLDIRSPGLGDTAMYLCATSREGVHEQYFGPGTRLTVT.

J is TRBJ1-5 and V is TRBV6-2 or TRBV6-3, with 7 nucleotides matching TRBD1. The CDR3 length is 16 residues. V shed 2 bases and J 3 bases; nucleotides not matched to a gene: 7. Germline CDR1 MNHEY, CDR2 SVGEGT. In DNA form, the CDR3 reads TGTGCCAGCAGTTACCCCACAGGGGCGGCCAATCAGCCCCAGCATTTT. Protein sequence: CASSYPTGAANQPQHF.